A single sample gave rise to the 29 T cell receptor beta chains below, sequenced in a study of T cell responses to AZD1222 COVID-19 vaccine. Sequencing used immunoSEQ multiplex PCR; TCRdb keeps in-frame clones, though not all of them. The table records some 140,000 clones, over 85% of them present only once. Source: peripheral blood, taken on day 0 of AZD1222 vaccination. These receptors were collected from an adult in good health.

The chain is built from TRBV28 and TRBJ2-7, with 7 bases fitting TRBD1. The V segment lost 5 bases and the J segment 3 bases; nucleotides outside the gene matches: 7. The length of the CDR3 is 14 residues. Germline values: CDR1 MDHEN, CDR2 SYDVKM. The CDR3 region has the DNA TGTGCCAGCAGTCCTACAGGGACAGACTACGAGCAGTACTTC. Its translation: CASSPTGTDYEQYF.

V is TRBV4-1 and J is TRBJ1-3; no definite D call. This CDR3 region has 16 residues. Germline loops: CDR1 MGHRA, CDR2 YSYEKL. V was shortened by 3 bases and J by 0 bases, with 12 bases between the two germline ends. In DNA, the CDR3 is TGCGCCAGCAGCCAGCTGGCACAGTTCTCTGGAAACACCATATATTTT. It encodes CASSQLAQFSGNTIYF.

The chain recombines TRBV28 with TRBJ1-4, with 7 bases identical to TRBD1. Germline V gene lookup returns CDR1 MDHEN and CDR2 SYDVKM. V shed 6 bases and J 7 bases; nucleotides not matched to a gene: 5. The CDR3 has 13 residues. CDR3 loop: CASRGGSVEKLFF. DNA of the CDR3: TGTGCCAGCAGAGGGGGCTCGGTTGAAAAACTGTTTTTT.

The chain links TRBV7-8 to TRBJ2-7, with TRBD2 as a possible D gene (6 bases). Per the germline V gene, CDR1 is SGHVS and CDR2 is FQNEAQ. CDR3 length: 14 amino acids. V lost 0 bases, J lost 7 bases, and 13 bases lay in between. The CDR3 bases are TGTGCCAGCAGCTTAGCGGGACTCGGAGGAGAGCAGTACTTC. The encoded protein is CASSLAGLGGEQYF.

CDR3 nucleotides: TGTGCCAGCGGCCGGGACGGATCTCTAGAGACCCAGTACTTC. Its protein product is CASGRDGSLETQYF. The rearrangement links TRBV7-2 to TRBJ2-5; D might be TRBD1 or TRBD2, each matching 5 bases. The CDR3 sequence is 14 residues long. Germline CDR1 SGHTA, CDR2 FQGNSA. Trimming took 8 bases from V and 4 from J, leaving 17 bases between them.

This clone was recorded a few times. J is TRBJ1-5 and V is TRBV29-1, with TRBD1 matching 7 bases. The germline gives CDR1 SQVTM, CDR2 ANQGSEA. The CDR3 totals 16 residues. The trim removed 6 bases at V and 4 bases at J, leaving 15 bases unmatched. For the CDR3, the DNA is TGCAGCGTCGAACCTGGACAGGAGGATCCTAATCAGCCCCAGCATTTT. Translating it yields CSVEPGQEDPNQPQHF.

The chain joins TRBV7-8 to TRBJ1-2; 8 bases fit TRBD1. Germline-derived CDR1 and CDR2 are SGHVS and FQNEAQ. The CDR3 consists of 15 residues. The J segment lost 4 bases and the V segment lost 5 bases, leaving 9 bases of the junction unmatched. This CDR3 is CASSRGQGGGYGYTF. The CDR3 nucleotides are TGTGCCAGCAGCCGAGGACAGGGCGGGGGCTATGGCTACACCTTC.

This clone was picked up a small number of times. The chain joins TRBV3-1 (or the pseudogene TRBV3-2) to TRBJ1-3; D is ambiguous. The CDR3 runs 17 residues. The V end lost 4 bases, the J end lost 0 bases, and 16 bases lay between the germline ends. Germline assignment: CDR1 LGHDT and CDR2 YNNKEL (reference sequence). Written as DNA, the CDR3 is TGTGCCAGCAGCCCCATAACAGTTCCCTTCTCTGGAAACACCATATATTTT. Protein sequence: CASSPITVPFSGNTIYF.

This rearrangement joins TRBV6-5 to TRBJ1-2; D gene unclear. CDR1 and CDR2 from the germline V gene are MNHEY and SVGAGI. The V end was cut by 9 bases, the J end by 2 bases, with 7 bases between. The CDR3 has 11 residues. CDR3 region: CASGKNYGYTF. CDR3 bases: TGTGCCAGTGGGAAAAACTATGGCTACACCTTC.

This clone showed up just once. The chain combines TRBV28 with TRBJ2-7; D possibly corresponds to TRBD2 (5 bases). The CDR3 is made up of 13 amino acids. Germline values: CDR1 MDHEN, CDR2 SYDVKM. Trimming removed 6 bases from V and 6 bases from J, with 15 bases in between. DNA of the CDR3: TGTGCCAGCAGCCGGGGAGCGGAGGCCGAGCAGTACTTC. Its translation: CASSRGAEAEQYF.

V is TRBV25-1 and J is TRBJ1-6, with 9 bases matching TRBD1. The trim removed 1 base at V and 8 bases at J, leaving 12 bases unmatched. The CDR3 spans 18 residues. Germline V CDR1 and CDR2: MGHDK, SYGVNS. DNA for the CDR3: TGTGCCAGCAGTGAATTTGCTATAGGACAGGGGCTCGATTCACCCCTCCACTTT. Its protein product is CASSEFAIGQGLDSPLHF.

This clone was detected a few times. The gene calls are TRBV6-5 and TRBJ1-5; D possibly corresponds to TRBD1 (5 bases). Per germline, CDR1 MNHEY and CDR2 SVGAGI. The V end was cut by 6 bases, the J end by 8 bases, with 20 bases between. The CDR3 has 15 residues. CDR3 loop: CASRPGGEVWKPQHF. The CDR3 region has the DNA TGTGCCAGCAGGCCCGGGGGAGAGGTGTGGAAGCCCCAGCATTTT.

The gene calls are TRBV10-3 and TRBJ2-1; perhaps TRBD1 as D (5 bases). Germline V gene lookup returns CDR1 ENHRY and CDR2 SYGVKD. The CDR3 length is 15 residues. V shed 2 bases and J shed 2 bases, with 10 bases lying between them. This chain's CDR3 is CAISEVRGAYNEQFF. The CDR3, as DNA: TGTGCCATCAGTGAGGTAAGGGGTGCCTACAATGAGCAGTTCTTC.

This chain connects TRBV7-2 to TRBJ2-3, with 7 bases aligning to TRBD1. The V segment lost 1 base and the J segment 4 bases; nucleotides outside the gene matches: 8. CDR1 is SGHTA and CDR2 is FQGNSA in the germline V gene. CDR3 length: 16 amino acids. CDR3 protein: CASSLGQGLGADTQYF. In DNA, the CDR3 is TGTGCCAGCAGCTTAGGACAGGGCCTTGGGGCAGATACGCAGTATTTT.

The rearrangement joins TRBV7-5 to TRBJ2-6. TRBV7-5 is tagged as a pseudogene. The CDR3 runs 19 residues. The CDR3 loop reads CARSLGQGGNSSGANVLTF. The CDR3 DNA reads TGTGCCAGAAGCTTAGGGCAGGGGGGGAATAGCTCTGGGGCCAACGTCCTGACTTTC.

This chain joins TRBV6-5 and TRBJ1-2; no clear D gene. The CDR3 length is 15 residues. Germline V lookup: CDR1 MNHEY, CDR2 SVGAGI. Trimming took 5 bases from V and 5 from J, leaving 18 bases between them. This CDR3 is CASSTTWRTDYGYTF. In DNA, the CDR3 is TGTGCCAGCAGTACCACTTGGAGGACGGATTATGGCTACACCTTC.

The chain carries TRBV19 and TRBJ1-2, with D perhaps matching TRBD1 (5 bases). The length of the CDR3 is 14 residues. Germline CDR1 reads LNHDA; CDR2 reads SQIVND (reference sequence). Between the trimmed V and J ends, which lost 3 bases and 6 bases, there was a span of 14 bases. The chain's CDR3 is CASSITGLLNGYTF. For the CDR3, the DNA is TGTGCCAGTAGTATCACGGGACTCCTGAATGGCTACACCTTC.

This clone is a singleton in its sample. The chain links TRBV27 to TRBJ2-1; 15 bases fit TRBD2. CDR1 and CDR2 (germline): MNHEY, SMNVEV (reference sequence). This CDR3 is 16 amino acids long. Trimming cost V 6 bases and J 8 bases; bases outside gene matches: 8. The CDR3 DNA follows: TGTGCCAGCAGGGGACTAGCGGGAGGCCCTACACATGAGCAGTTCTTC. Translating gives CASRGLAGGPTHEQFF.

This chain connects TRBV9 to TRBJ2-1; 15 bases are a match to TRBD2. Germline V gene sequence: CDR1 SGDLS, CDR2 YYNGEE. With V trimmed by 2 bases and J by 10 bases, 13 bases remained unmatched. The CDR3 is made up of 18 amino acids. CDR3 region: CASSVNPGLAGGPREQFF. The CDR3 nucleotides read TGTGCCAGCAGCGTCAACCCTGGACTAGCGGGAGGGCCTAGAGAGCAGTTCTTC.

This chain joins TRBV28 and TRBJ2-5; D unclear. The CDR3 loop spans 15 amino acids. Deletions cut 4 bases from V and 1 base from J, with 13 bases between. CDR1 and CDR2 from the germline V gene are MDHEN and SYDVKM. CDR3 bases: TGTGCCAGCAGTTCTAACCGACGGGTCCAAGAGACCCAGTACTTC. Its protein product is CASSSNRRVQETQYF.

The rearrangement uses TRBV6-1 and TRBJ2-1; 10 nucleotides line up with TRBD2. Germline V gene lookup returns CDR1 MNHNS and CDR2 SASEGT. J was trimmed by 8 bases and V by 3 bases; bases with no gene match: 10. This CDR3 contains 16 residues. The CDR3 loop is CASSETPSGSSYEQFF. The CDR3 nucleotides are TGTGCCAGCAGTGAGACCCCTAGCGGGAGCTCTTATGAGCAGTTCTTC.

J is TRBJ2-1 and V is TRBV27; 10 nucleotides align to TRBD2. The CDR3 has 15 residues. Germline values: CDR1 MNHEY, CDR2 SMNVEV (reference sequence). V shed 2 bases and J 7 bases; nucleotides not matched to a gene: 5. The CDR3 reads CASSLTLAGYNEQFF. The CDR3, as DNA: TGTGCCAGCAGTTTAACACTAGCGGGATATAATGAGCAGTTCTTC.

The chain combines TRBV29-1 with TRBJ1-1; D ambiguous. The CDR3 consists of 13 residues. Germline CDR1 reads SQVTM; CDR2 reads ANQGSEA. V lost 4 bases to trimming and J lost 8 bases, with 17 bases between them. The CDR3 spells CSVVGRPPREAFF. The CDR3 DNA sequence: TGCAGCGTTGTAGGCCGGCCACCCAGGGAAGCTTTCTTT.

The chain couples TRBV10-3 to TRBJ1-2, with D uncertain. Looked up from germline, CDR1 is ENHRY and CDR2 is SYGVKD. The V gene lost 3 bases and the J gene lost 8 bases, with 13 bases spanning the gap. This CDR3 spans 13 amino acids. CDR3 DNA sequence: TGTGCCATCAGTGATTGGGGTACAGAAGGCTACACCTTC. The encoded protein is CAISDWGTEGYTF.

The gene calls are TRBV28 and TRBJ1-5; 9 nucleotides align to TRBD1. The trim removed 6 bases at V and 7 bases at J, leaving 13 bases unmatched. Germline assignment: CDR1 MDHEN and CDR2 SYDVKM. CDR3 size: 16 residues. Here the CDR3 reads CASSSHTGTGYQPQHF. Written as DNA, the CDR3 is TGTGCCAGCAGCTCCCATACCGGGACAGGGTACCAGCCCCAGCATTTT.

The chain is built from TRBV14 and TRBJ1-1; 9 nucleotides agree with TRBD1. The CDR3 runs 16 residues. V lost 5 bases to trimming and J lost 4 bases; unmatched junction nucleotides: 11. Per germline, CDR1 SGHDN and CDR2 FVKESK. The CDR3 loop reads CASSSPIQGAGTEAFF. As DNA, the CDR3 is TGTGCCAGCAGCTCGCCAATACAGGGGGCCGGCACTGAAGCTTTCTTT. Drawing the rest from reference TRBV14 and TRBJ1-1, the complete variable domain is EAGVTQFPSHSVIEKGQTVTLRCDPISGHDNLYWYRRVMGKEIKFLLHFVKESKQDESGMPNNRFLAERTGGTYSTLKVQPAELEDSGVYFCASSSPIQGAGTEAFFGQGTRLTVV.

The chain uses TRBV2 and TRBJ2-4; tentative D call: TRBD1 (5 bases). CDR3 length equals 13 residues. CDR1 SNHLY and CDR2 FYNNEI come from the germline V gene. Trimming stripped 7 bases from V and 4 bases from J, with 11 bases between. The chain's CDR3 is CASKFDRKNIQYF. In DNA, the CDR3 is TGTGCCAGCAAGTTTGACAGAAAAAACATTCAGTACTTC.

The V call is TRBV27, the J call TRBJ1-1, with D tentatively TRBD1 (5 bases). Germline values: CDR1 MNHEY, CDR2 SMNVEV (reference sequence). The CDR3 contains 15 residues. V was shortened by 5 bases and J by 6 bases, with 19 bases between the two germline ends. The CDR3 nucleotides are TGTGCCAGCAGTCGGGGGTTCCGGGTTTCGGCTGAAGCTTTCTTT. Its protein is CASSRGFRVSAEAFF.

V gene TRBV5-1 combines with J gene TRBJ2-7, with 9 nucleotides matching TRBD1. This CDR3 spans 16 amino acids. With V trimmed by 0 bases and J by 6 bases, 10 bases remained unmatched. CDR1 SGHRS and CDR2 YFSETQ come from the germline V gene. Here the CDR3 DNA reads TGCGCCAGCAGCTTGGCATCATCCGGGACAGGGCGCGAGCAGTACTTC. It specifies CASSLASSGTGREQYF.